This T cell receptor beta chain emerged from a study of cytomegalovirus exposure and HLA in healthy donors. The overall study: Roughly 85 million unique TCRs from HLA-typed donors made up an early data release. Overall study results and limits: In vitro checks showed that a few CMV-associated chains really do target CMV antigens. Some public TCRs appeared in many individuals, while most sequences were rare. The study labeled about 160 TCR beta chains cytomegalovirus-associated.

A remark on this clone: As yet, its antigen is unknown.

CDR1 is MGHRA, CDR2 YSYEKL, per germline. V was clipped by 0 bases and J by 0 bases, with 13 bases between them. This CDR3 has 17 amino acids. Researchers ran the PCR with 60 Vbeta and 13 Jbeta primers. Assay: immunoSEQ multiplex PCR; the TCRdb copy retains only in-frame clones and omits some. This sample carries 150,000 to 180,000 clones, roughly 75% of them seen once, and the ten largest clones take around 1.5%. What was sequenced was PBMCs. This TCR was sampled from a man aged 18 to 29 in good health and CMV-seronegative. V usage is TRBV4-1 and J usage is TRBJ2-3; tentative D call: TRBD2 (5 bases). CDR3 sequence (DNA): TGCGCCAGCAGCCAAGAGTCCTCTCTAGCTAGCACAGATACGCAGTATTTT. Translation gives CASSQESSLASTDTQYF.